The T cell receptor (beta chain) under discussion was sequenced for a study of shared clonotypes between healthy human individuals. Study overall: Per donor, CD8 memory used one plate, CD8 naive used two, CD4 memory used three and CD4 naive used three. Study findings and constraints: A handful of donors had roughly 5% of their naive CD4 clonotypes in common.

Here immunoSEQ multiplex PCR was the method, and the copy in TCRdb shows in-frame clones only, minus some. The sample has 300,000 to 350,000 clones, 70% to 75% seen once. Only a few counts were recorded for this clone. Its antigen is unidentified. Recent acute infections and vaccinations were absent in the healthy HIV-negative adult donors. Adult Caucasians living in Nashville, Tennessee made up all of the donors. V lost 3 bases and J lost 9, with 12 bases in between. The CDR3 runs to 12 residues. Germline CDR1 is GTSNPN and CDR2 is SVGIG (reference sequence). This receptor was identified in a man aged 25 to 40 in good health. The gene calls are TRBV30 and TRBJ2-1, with D perhaps matching TRBD1 or TRBD2 (5 bases each). Sequencing input: memory CD4+ T cells sorted from blood. Regarding subset: CD45RA-negative fraction. CDR3 residues: CAWSRELGEQFF. Here the CDR3 DNA reads TGTGCCTGGAGCAGGGAGCTAGGTGAGCAGTTCTTC.